The clone carrying this T cell receptor (beta chain) was counted only a few times. Its antigen is undetermined. The sample belongs to a study of CD8 T cells in ankylosing spondylitis. General study points: Some motif variants had been reported before (in reactive arthritis synovial fluid and blood). Ankylosing spondylitis blood seemed to carry a telltale TCR beta motif made of roughly eight highly homologous variants. Matched synovial fluid from ankylosing spondylitis patients was reported to be enriched for disease-linked clones.

Quantitative molecular-barcoded 5'-RACE generated the TCR beta libraries. Each CDR3 protein is one row after TCRdb ran MiXCR on the 5' RACE reads. The sample consists of around 300,000 distinct CDR3 sequences, around 20% of them appearing once. Losses at the gene ends were 3 bases for V and 4 bases for J; bases not matched to a gene: 2. This CDR3 spans 14 amino acids. In germline, CDR1 is LNHDA, CDR2 SQIVND (reference sequence). The chain carries TRBV19 and TRBJ2-7, with 11 nucleotides matching TRBD2. The TCR sequence derives from a female donor with ankylosing spondylitis or in good health (not recorded which). Specimen: blood, either unsorted or a sorted T cell fraction (not recorded which). For the CDR3, the DNA is TGTGCCAGTAGTATCACTAGCGGGAGTTACGAGCAGTACTTC. Protein sequence: CASSITSGSYEQYF.